These 10 T cell receptor beta chains originate from one sample sequenced in a study of monozygotic twins with inflammatory bowel disease. TCRdb reanalyzed the 5' RACE reads, giving one entry per CDR3 protein sequence and no DNA. In total, the table holds approximately 340,000 distinct CDR3 sequences. The sequencing sample was made of blood. The source of these receptors is a human donor with ulcerative colitis or Crohn's disease, or a healthy co-twin of an affected twin (not recorded which).

The chain couples TRBV18 to TRBJ1-3; TCRdb calls TRBD1, which cannot be checked without DNA. The CDR3 consists of 16 residues. Germline V gene sequence: CDR1 KGHSH, CDR2 LQKENI. The CDR3 is CASSLGQVGSGNTIYF.

The chain employs TRBV19 and TRBJ1-2. This CDR3 has 14 amino acids. Germline V gene sequence: CDR1 LNHDA, CDR2 SQIVND (reference sequence). The CDR3: CASSIGGIAYGYTF.

This chain uses TRBV20-1 with TRBJ1-6; TCRdb's assignment of TRBD1 cannot be checked, as there is no DNA. Germline V gene sequence: CDR1 DFQATT, CDR2 SNEGSKA (reference sequence). The CDR3 consists of 14 residues. CDR3 loop: CSVFSMGTDSPLHF.

The chain recombines TRBV19 with TRBJ2-7. In germline, CDR1 is LNHDA, CDR2 SQIVND (reference sequence). CDR3 length: 13 residues. The CDR3 protein is CASSTPPSHEQYF.

The chain has TRBV20-1 and TRBJ1-2; as DNA is missing, the TRBD1 call by TCRdb cannot be tested. Per germline, CDR1 DFQATT and CDR2 SNEGSKA (reference sequence). The CDR3 covers 13 residues. CDR3 residues: CSAIAGGNYGYTF.

J is TRBJ2-3 and V is TRBV5-4; absent DNA, TCRdb's TRBD2 call cannot be checked. The germline CDR1 and CDR2 sequences are SGHNT and YYREEE (reference sequence). This CDR3 is built from 18 residues. The CDR3 spells CASSLAATSGGPTDTQYF.

CDR3 sequence reads: CASSPTFRTSGDLSYNEQFF. The chain links TRBV18 to TRBJ2-1; TCRdb indicates TRBD2, and absent DNA this call remains unverified. CDR3 length: 20 amino acids. Germline V lookup: CDR1 KGHSH, CDR2 LQKENI. Full variable domain (rest looked up from reference TRBV18 and TRBJ2-1): NAGVMQNPRHLVRRRGQEARLRCSPMKGHSHVYWYRQLPEEGLKFMVYLQKENIIDESGMPKERFSAEFPKEGPSILRIQQVVRGDSAAYFCASSPTFRTSGDLSYNEQFFGPGTRLTVL.

This CDR3 reads CASSYLQGADGYTF. This chain uses TRBV5-1 with TRBJ1-2; the TRBD1 assignment by TCRdb is unverifiable without DNA. The CDR3 loop spans 14 amino acids. Per germline, CDR1 SGHRS and CDR2 YFSETQ.

The rearrangement joins TRBV20-1 to TRBJ2-5; TCRdb's D call, TRBD2, is unchecked because there is no DNA. This CDR3 has 13 residues. Per the germline V gene, CDR1 is DFQATT and CDR2 is SNEGSKA (reference sequence). This chain's CDR3 is CSADGTGEETQYF.

The chain recombines TRBV12-3 or TRBV12-4 with TRBJ2-7; without DNA, the TCRdb call of TRBD2 cannot be checked. The CDR3 loop spans 16 amino acids. The chain's CDR3 is CASSLSWDSSLTEQYF.